The entry below gives a single T cell receptor (beta chain) sequence along with its context. The antigen is not known. The sample belongs to a study of response to subunit inactivated influenza vaccine. Study observations and caveats: Only a handful of new T cells, the authors suggested, are recruited with each seasonal influenza vaccination.

The junction had 12 bases not matched to a gene; V was cut back by 0 bases and J by 0 bases. This CDR3 is built from 20 residues. Germline CDR1 and CDR2: SGDLS and YYNGEE. TCRdb reanalysed the RT-PCR reads using MiXCR and keeps one entry per CDR3 protein. The sample has around 540,000 distinct CDR3 sequences; 12% are singletons. The V and J genes are TRBV9 and TRBJ2-6, with 7 bases that match TRBD2. The origin of this receptor is a man aged 50 or older who received an inactivated influenza vaccine. This material consisted of PBMCs from blood, taken on the day of vaccination. The CDR3 here is CASSVASIAGLASGANVLTF. Here the CDR3 DNA reads TGTGCCAGCAGCGTAGCCTCGATAGCGGGCCTAGCCTCTGGGGCCAACGTCCTGACTTTC.